The 31 T cell receptor beta chains below all came from one sample that was sequenced in a study of early T cells in non-severe SARS-CoV-2 infection. TCRdb passed the 5' RACE reads through MiXCR, listing each CDR3 protein once. The sample has fewer than 65,000 distinct CDR3 sequences, about 9.3% seen once. Material: whole blood. The receptors come from an adult who was a healthcare worker with PCR-confirmed SARS-CoV-2 infection or an uninfected control (not recorded which).

This clonotype was counted a few times. The chain is built from TRBV5-1 and TRBJ2-1; a possible D gene is TRBD1 (6 bases). V shed 4 bases and J shed 5 bases, with 16 bases lying between them. The CDR3 runs to 15 residues. CDR1 is SGHRS, CDR2 YFSETQ, per germline. CDR3: CASSVPGTGNNEQFF. CDR3 nucleotide sequence: TGCGCCAGCAGCGTCCCCGGCACAGGGAACAATGAGCAGTTCTTC.

This clonotype has a handful of counts. V is TRBV3-1 and J is TRBJ2-1; 8 bases fit TRBD1. V shed 5 bases, J shed 6 bases, and the junction held 12 bases outside the gene matches. The CDR3 is made up of 16 amino acids. Germline assignment: CDR1 LGHDT and CDR2 YNNKEL (reference sequence). The DNA of the CDR3 is TGTGCCAGCAGCTCAACACAGGGGGTCGGGCTCAATGAGCAGTTCTTC. Its protein product is CASSSTQGVGLNEQFF.

This clonotype was recorded many times. The chain is built from TRBV2 and TRBJ1-2; no definite D call. The CDR3 is 15 amino acids. Germline V gives CDR1 SNHLY, CDR2 FYNNEI. Trimming took off 2 bases at V and 4 bases at J, with 14 bases between the two ends. The CDR3 DNA reads TGTGCCAGCAGTGAATCGTCAGGACTGTCCTATGGCTACACCTTC. It yields the protein CASSESSGLSYGYTF. The complete variable domain, with remaining parts taken from reference TRBV2 and TRBJ1-2, reads EPEVTQTPSHQVTQMGQEVILRCVPISNHLYFYWYRQILGQKVEFLVSFYNNEISEKSEIFDDQFSVERPDGSNFTLKIRSTKLEDSAMYFCASSESSGLSYGYTFGSGTRLTVV.

This clonotype occurred many times. The rearrangement uses TRBV12-3 or TRBV12-4 and TRBJ1-1; D not certain. V was trimmed by 5 bases and J by 4 bases, leaving 17 bases between them. There are 15 residues in the CDR3. Here the CDR3 reads CASSPQSGVGTEAFF. The CDR3 DNA follows: TGTGCCAGCAGTCCGCAGAGCGGGGTGGGCACTGAAGCTTTCTTT.

This clonotype turned up a few times. The chain employs TRBV19 and TRBJ1-2; no clear D gene. CDR1 LNHDA and CDR2 SQIVND come from the germline V gene (reference sequence). This CDR3 has 13 residues. V dropped 4 bases and J dropped 7 bases, with 13 bases sitting between them. CDR3 protein: CASSRGGLRGYTF. The CDR3 DNA is TGTGCCAGTAGTAGGGGAGGGCTTCGTGGCTACACCTTC.

This clonotype showed up many times. The chain carries TRBV12-3 or TRBV12-4 and TRBJ1-2; D might be TRBD1 (5 bases). This CDR3 comprises 13 residues. Between the trimmed V and J ends, which lost 3 bases and 6 bases, there was a span of 11 bases. Here the CDR3 reads CASSFIVTDGYTF. CDR3 DNA: TGTGCCAGCAGTTTTATCGTGACAGATGGCTACACCTTC.

This clonotype came up many times. J is TRBJ1-5 and V is TRBV27; unclear D gene. Trimming took off 3 bases at V and 5 bases at J, with 11 bases between the two ends. The CDR3 runs to 14 residues. Germline V gene data show CDR1 as MNHEY and CDR2 as SMNVEV (reference sequence). The CDR3 here is CASSFQRFHQPQHF. In nucleotides, the CDR3 is TGTGCCAGCAGTTTCCAACGGTTCCATCAGCCCCAGCATTTT.

The chain employs TRBV6-5 and TRBJ2-5; 8 bases are a match to TRBD2. V shed 4 bases and J 5 bases; nucleotides not matched to a gene: 9. The CDR3 length is 15 residues. The germline gives CDR1 MNHEY, CDR2 SVGAGI. The CDR3 DNA reads TGTGCCAGCAGTTTTACCGGGGGGGTTCTCGAGACCCAGTACTTC. As protein: CASSFTGGVLETQYF.

This clonotype came up a few times. This rearrangement joins TRBV19 to TRBJ2-1; D is unclear. The germline V gene encodes CDR1 LNHDA and CDR2 SQIVND (reference sequence). This CDR3 has 17 amino acids. V lost 1 base to trimming and J lost 5 bases, with 18 bases between them. The CDR3 is CASSIVSAQGRNNEQFF. For the CDR3, the DNA is TGTGCCAGTAGTATAGTTTCAGCCCAAGGCCGCAACAATGAGCAGTTCTTC.

Many counts were recorded for this clonotype. The gene calls are TRBV2 and TRBJ2-3; D is tentatively TRBD1 or TRBD2 (5 bases each). Germline V gene data show CDR1 as SNHLY and CDR2 as FYNNEI. The CDR3 covers 15 residues. Trimming took off 6 bases at V and 5 bases at J, with 18 bases between the two ends. CDR3 DNA sequence: TGTGCCAGCAGCTCCGGGACCCCGAGGAGAGATACGCAGTATTTT. Amino acids: CASSSGTPRRDTQYF.

The chain carries TRBV7-6 and TRBJ2-7; D remains unclear. Trimming removed 1 base at V and 6 bases at J, with 10 bases between. CDR1 SGHVS and CDR2 FNYEAQ come from the germline V gene. The length of the CDR3 is 13 residues. CDR3 sequence reads: CASSLEVFGEQYV. The CDR3 DNA reads TGTGCCAGCAGCTTAGAGGTGTTTGGCGAGCAGTACGTC.

The sample holds many counts of this clonotype. The chain combines TRBV20-1 with TRBJ2-3; 9 positions agree with TRBD2. J was trimmed by 11 bases and V by 6 bases; bases with no gene match: 15. The CDR3 runs to 14 residues. Germline V CDR1 and CDR2: DFQATT, SNEGSKA (reference sequence). Here the CDR3 DNA reads TGCAGTGCACCGCCGGGGCGGGGGGGCGTAGTGCAGTATTTT. Translated, it gives CSAPPGRGGVVQYF.

This clonotype has more than one count but fewer than ten. This chain links TRBV20-1 with TRBJ1-5; D unresolved. V lost 0 bases, J lost 0 bases, and 9 bases lay in between. Germline-derived CDR1 and CDR2 are DFQATT and SNEGSKA (reference sequence). CDR3 length equals 15 residues. This CDR3 reads CSARDLTYSNQPQHF. CDR3 in DNA: TGCAGTGCTAGAGATCTCACATATAGCAATCAGCCCCAGCATTTT.

In its sample, this clonotype was seen many times. The genes are TRBV5-4 and TRBJ2-5; D might be TRBD1 or TRBD2, each matching 5 bases. The germline V gene encodes CDR1 SGHNT and CDR2 YYREEE (reference sequence). CDR3 length equals 14 residues. With 2 bases removed from V and 5 bases from J, the gap between germline ends came to 13 bases. CDR3 in DNA: TGTGCCAGCAGCTTAGGGGCAGGGACGGAGACCCAGTACTTC. This encodes CASSLGAGTETQYF.

CDR3 loop: CASRPPGLAGPSSYEQYV. CDR3 DNA: TGTGCCAGCAGGCCTCCGGGACTAGCGGGACCTAGCTCCTACGAGCAGTACGTC. The chain carries TRBV6-2 or TRBV6-3 and TRBJ2-7, with 13 bases lining up with TRBD2. Losses at the gene ends were 6 bases for V and 0 bases for J; bases not matched to a gene: 11. The V gene's germline CDR1 is MNHEY and CDR2 SVGEGT. This CDR3 region has 18 residues.

This clonotype was seen more than once but under ten times. The chain uses TRBV9 and TRBJ2-3; the D gene is possibly TRBD2 (5 bases). The ends were cut back, 0 bases at V and 2 bases at J, with 10 bases in the middle. This CDR3 contains 15 residues. In germline, CDR1 is SGDLS, CDR2 YYNGEE. As DNA, the CDR3 is TGTGCCAGCAGCGTAGACTACGGGATCACAGATACGCAGTATTTT. As protein: CASSVDYGITDTQYF.

This clonotype was detected a few times. This chain links TRBV6-2 or TRBV6-3 with TRBJ2-2; 7 bases are a match to TRBD1. V trimming: 7 bases; J trimming: 2 bases; junction bases outside the gene matches: 10. This CDR3 has 16 amino acids. Germline values: CDR1 MNHEY, CDR2 SVGEGT. This CDR3 is CASIPGTDSNTGELFF. In nucleotides, the CDR3 is TGTGCCAGCATACCCGGGACAGACAGCAACACCGGGGAGCTGTTTTTT.

The CDR3 protein is CASSMVIANTGELFF. For the CDR3, the DNA is TGTGCCAGTAGTATGGTGATCGCGAACACCGGGGAGCTGTTTTTT. This sequence joins TRBV19 and TRBJ2-2; D call uncertain. Germline V gene lookup returns CDR1 LNHDA and CDR2 SQIVND (reference sequence). CDR3 size: 15 residues. V lost 3 bases and J lost 0, with 8 bases in between.

This clonotype was seen a handful of times. This chain links TRBV7-4 with TRBJ2-7, with TRBD2 matching over 7 bases. Germline-derived CDR1 and CDR2 are SGHVT and SQSDAQ. J was trimmed by 2 bases and V by 4 bases; bases with no gene match: 11. CDR3 length equals 16 residues. This CDR3 reads CASSSPGLLLAYEQYV. DNA of the CDR3: TGTGCCAGCAGCTCGCCGGGACTACTTCTAGCCTACGAGCAGTACGTC.

The table lists this clonotype with a few counts. The chain joins TRBV7-8 to TRBJ2-4, with 10 bases lining up with TRBD2. From germline, CDR1 is SGHVS and CDR2 FQNEAQ. With V trimmed by 3 bases and J by 0 bases, 2 bases remained unmatched. CDR3 length: 16 residues. The CDR3 protein is CASSLTSGLAKNIQYF. As DNA, the CDR3 is TGTGCCAGCAGCTTGACTAGCGGGCTAGCCAAAAACATTCAGTACTTC.

The chain links TRBV2 to TRBJ1-4; tentatively, D is TRBD1 (5 bases). Trimming shortened V by 7 bases and J by 5 bases, and 11 bases separated the two germline ends. Germline V lookup: CDR1 SNHLY, CDR2 FYNNEI. The CDR3 runs 13 residues. CDR3 coding DNA: TGTGCCAGCACAGGGAACCTGAATGAAAAACTGTTTTTT. This codes for CASTGNLNEKLFF. The variable domain in full, completed from reference TRBV2 and TRBJ1-4, reads EPEVTQTPSHQVTQMGQEVILRCVPISNHLYFYWYRQILGQKVEFLVSFYNNEISEKSEIFDDQFSVERPDGSNFTLKIRSTKLEDSAMYFCASTGNLNEKLFFGSGTQLSVL.

This clonotype came up many times. The gene calls are TRBV20-1 and TRBJ1-1, with D unresolved. Trimming took off 5 bases at V and 8 bases at J, with 9 bases between the two ends. The V gene's germline CDR1 is DFQATT and CDR2 SNEGSKA (reference sequence). CDR3 length: 10 amino acids. The CDR3 region is CSALAAEAFF. The DNA for the CDR3 is TGCAGTGCTCTTGCCGCAGAAGCTTTCTTT.

CDR3 sequence (DNA): TGTGCCAGTAGTATTGGGCAGCCCGGGGCCAACGTCCTGACTTTC. Translation: CASSIGQPGANVLTF. The chain recombines TRBV19 with TRBJ2-6; the D is unclear. Looked up from germline, CDR1 is LNHDA and CDR2 is SQIVND (reference sequence). The CDR3 length is 15 residues. V was clipped by 3 bases and J by 4 bases, with 10 bases between them.

V gene TRBV5-1 combines with J gene TRBJ2-5; D is unresolved. V was trimmed by 0 bases and J by 5 bases, leaving 11 bases between them. Germline assignment: CDR1 SGHRS and CDR2 YFSETQ. CDR3 length equals 14 residues. The CDR3 nucleotides are TGCGCCAGCAGCTTGGAGTTTGTCGGTGAGACCCAGTACTTC. Protein sequence: CASSLEFVGETQYF.

This clonotype was seen more than once but under ten times. The rearrangement links TRBV11-2 to TRBJ2-6; D remains ambiguous. CDR1 SGHAT and CDR2 FQNNGV come from the germline V gene. The V end lost 5 bases, the J end lost 4 bases, and 21 bases lay between the germline ends. This CDR3 region has 18 residues. The chain's CDR3 is CASSHAVFGGHGANVLTF. DNA for the CDR3: TGTGCCAGCAGCCACGCCGTCTTCGGCGGCCACGGGGCCAACGTCCTGACTTTC.

Many counts were recorded for this clonotype. This chain uses TRBV7-3 with TRBJ2-3, with a tentative D call TRBD1 (6 bases). This CDR3 is built from 18 residues. Germline V gene lookup returns CDR1 SGHTA and CDR2 FQGTGA. With 2 bases removed from V and 3 bases from J, the gap between germline ends came to 21 bases. The CDR3 sequence is CASSLRNRDYTRTDTQYF. CDR3 nucleotides: TGTGCCAGCAGCTTACGGAACAGGGATTATACGCGGACAGATACGCAGTATTTT.

This clonotype was detected only a few times. This sequence joins TRBV12-3 or TRBV12-4 and TRBJ2-3; D not certain. The CDR3 is made up of 17 amino acids. V was clipped by 3 bases and J by 1 base, with 17 bases between them. This chain's CDR3 is CASSFSNTGLRTDTQYF. The CDR3 DNA is TGTGCCAGCAGTTTCTCCAATACCGGGCTCCGCACAGATACGCAGTATTTT.

The genes are TRBV6-2 or TRBV6-3 and TRBJ2-2; 10 nucleotides line up with TRBD1. Germline V gives CDR1 MNHEY, CDR2 SVGEGT. The CDR3 has 15 residues. The V and J ends lost 4 bases and 4 bases, in that order; junction bases with no gene match: 3. The CDR3 DNA sequence: TGTGCCAGCAGTTCCGGGACAGGGGTCACCGGGGAGCTGTTTTTT. Its protein product is CASSSGTGVTGELFF.

This clonotype was found many times. The chain has TRBV30 and TRBJ1-1; D is uncertain. The V end was cut by 0 bases, the J end by 5 bases, with 13 bases between. Germline loops: CDR1 GTSNPN, CDR2 SVGIG (reference sequence). The CDR3 has 14 residues. The CDR3 spells CAWSVIRFATEAFF. The CDR3 bases are TGTGCCTGGAGTGTAATAAGATTTGCGACTGAAGCTTTCTTT. The full variable domain, completed using reference TRBV30 and TRBJ1-1, is SQTIHQWPATLVQPVGSPLSLECTVEGTSNPNLYWYRQAAGRGLQLLFYSVGIGQISSEVPQNLSASRPQDRQFILSSKKLLLSDSGFYLCAWSVIRFATEAFFGQGTRLTVV.

This clonotype was seen only a few times. The rearrangement links TRBV5-5 to TRBJ2-4; D is uncertain. The CDR3 covers 12 residues. Per the germline V gene, CDR1 is SGHKS and CDR2 is YYEKEE (reference sequence). The germline V and J ends were trimmed by 4 bases and 6 bases, with 8 bases remaining between them. The CDR3 DNA reads as TGTGCCAGCAGCCATGATGCAAACATTCAGTACTTC. This gives the protein CASSHDANIQYF.

Comment on this clonotype: This clone may be a read error of a much larger clone one base away. The chain links TRBV5-4 to TRBJ2-3; D may correspond to TRBD1 or TRBD2 (5 bases each). This CDR3 spans 14 amino acids. Germline CDR1 SGHNT, CDR2 YYREEE (reference sequence). DNA of the CDR3: TGTGCCAGCAGCCCCGGGACCCGCACAGATACGCAGAATTTT. Translated, it gives CASSPGTRTDTQNF.